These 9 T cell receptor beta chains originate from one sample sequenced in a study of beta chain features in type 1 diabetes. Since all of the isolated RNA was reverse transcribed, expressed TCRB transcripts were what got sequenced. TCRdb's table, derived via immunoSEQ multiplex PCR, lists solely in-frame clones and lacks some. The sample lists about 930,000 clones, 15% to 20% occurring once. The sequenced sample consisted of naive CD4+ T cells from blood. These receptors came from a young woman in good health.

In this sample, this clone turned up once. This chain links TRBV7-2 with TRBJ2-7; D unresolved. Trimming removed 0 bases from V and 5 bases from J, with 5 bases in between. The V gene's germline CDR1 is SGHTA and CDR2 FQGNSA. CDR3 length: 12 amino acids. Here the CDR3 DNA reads TGTGCCAGCAGCTTAGCGACCCACGAGCAGTACTTC. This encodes CASSLATHEQYF.

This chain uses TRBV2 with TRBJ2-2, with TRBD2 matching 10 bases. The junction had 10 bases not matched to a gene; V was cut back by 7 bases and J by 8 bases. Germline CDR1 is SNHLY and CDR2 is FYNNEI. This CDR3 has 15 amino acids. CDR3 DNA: TGTGCCAGCAAAAGGACTAGCGGACCCCAAGGGGAGCTGTTTTTT. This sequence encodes CASKRTSGPQGELFF.

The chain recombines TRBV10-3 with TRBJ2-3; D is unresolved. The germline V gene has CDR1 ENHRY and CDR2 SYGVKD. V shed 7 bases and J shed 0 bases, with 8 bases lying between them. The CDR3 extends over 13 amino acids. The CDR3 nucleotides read TGTGCCATCACCAAGACTAGCACAGATACGCAGTATTTT. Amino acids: CAITKTSTDTQYF.

CDR3 DNA: TGTGCCATCCGTCGAGGGGGACAAATGAACACTGAAGCTTTCTTT. Protein sequence: CAIRRGGQMNTEAFF. This chain links TRBV10-3 with TRBJ1-1; a weak D match, TRBD1 (6 bases). The CDR3 totals 15 residues. The germline gives CDR1 ENHRY, CDR2 SYGVKD. The V gene lost 8 bases and the J gene lost 0 bases, with 16 bases spanning the gap.

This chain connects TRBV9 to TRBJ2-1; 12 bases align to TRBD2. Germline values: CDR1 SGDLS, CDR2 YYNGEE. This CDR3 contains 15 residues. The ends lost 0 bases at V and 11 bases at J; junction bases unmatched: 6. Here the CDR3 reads CASSVEGTSGFQQFF. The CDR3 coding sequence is TGTGCCAGCAGCGTAGAAGGGACTAGCGGGTTCCAGCAGTTCTTC.

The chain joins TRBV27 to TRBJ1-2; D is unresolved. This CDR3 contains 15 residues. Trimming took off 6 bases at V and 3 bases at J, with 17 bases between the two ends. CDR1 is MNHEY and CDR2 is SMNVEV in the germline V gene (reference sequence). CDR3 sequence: CASSPALGLDYGYTF. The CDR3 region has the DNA TGTGCCAGCAGCCCTGCCTTGGGGTTGGACTATGGCTACACCTTC.

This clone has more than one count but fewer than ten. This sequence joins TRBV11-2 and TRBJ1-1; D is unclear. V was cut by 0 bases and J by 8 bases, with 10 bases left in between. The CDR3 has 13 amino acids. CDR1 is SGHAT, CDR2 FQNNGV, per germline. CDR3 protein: CASSLDRMWEAFF. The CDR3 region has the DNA TGTGCCAGCAGCTTAGATAGGATGTGGGAAGCTTTCTTT.

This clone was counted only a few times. CDR3 in DNA: TGTGCCAGCAGTTCCCACTCAGCAGCGGGAACGTCTGGCGAGCAGTACTTC. It specifies CASSSHSAAGTSGEQYF. The chain is built from TRBV28 and TRBJ2-7; 7 nucleotides agree with TRBD2. The ends lost 4 bases at V and 6 bases at J; junction bases unmatched: 18. This CDR3 contains 17 residues. Germline values: CDR1 MDHEN, CDR2 SYDVKM.

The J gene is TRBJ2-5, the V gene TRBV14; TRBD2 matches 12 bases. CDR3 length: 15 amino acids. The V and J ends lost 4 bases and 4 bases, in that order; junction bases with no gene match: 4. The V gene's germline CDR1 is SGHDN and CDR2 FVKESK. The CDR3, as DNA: TGTGCCAGCAGCCCCCTAGCGGGAGGGCGAGAGACCCAGTACTTC. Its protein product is CASSPLAGGRETQYF.